These 30 T cell receptor beta chains originate from one sample sequenced in a study of T cell responses to AZD1222 COVID-19 vaccine. Measured with immunoSEQ multiplex PCR; TCRdb has only the in-frame clones, and not every one. The table has approximately 100,000 clones, 70% to 90% seen once; the top ten hold 1.4%. The sample in question was peripheral blood, obtained on day 0 of AZD1222 vaccination. The receptors shown here come from an adult in good health.

This clone was detected only a few times. The V call is TRBV30, the J call TRBJ2-1; the D is unclear. V lost 2 bases and J 9 bases, leaving 8 bases between the germline ends. CDR3 length: 11 residues. Germline lookup yields CDR1 GTSNPN and CDR2 SVGIG (reference sequence). The DNA for the CDR3 is TGTGCCTGGAGTTGGGTAACTGAGCAGTTCTTC. It encodes CAWSWVTEQFF.

The J gene is TRBJ2-1, the V gene TRBV11-2; D gene ambiguous. This CDR3 region has 13 residues. V lost 5 bases and J lost 4, with 9 bases in between. Germline V gene sequence: CDR1 SGHAT, CDR2 FQNNGV. CDR3 loop: CASSEGIYNEQFF. DNA of the CDR3: TGTGCCAGCAGCGAAGGGATATACAATGAGCAGTTCTTC.

V is TRBV28 and J is TRBJ1-3; 11 nucleotides line up with TRBD1. CDR3 length: 14 amino acids. Germline V gives CDR1 MDHEN, CDR2 SYDVKM. J gave up 6 bases and V 4 bases, and 2 bases lay outside the gene matches. The CDR3 DNA reads as TGTGCCAGCAGTTCGGGACAGGGGGAAAACACCATATATTTT. Translating gives CASSSGQGENTIYF.

The chain recombines TRBV6-5 with TRBJ1-1; D is undetermined. Germline V gene data show CDR1 as MNHEY and CDR2 as SVGAGI. This CDR3 is built from 15 residues. The ends were cut back, 4 bases at V and 0 bases at J, with 12 bases in the middle. Here the CDR3 DNA reads TGTGCCAGCAGTTCCGGCAGGCGGATGAACACTGAAGCTTTCTTT. This sequence encodes CASSSGRRMNTEAFF.

By sample share, this clone is medium-sized. The rearrangement joins TRBV3-1 (or the pseudogene TRBV3-2) to TRBJ1-1, with no clear D. Trimming stripped 1 base from V and 6 bases from J, with 12 bases between. Germline V gives CDR1 LGHDT, CDR2 YNNKEL (reference sequence). The CDR3 is made up of 14 amino acids. CDR3 sequence (DNA): TGTGCCAGCAGCCAAGTCTCGGTGGGCTCTGAAGCTTTCTTT. This encodes CASSQVSVGSEAFF.

J is TRBJ1-1 and V is TRBV18; D possibly corresponds to TRBD1 (5 bases). The V end lost 8 bases, the J end lost 0 bases, and 10 bases lay between the germline ends. The CDR3 covers 13 residues. The germline CDR1 and CDR2 sequences are KGHSH and LQKENI. The DNA of the CDR3 is TGTGCCAGCCTCGGGACGGTGAACACTGAAGCTTTCTTT. Encoded protein: CASLGTVNTEAFF.

This sequence joins TRBV2 and TRBJ1-5; D remains ambiguous. This CDR3 is 11 amino acids long. Trimming took 4 bases from V and 5 from J, leaving 3 bases between them. The germline V gene has CDR1 SNHLY and CDR2 FYNNEI. CDR3 protein: CASSGDQPQHF. The CDR3 coding sequence is TGTGCCAGCAGTGGTGATCAGCCCCAGCATTTT.

The rearrangement links TRBV27 to TRBJ1-5, with 8 bases aligning to TRBD1. Germline assignment: CDR1 MNHEY and CDR2 SMNVEV (reference sequence). Trimming removed 3 bases from V and 0 bases from J; junction bases left unmatched: 10. This CDR3 has 18 amino acids. CDR3 sequence reads: CASSFMGQVFNSNQPQHF. The CDR3 coding sequence is TGTGCCAGCAGTTTCATGGGACAGGTTTTTAATAGCAATCAGCCCCAGCATTTT.

The gene calls are TRBV28 and TRBJ2-5, with D tentatively TRBD1 or TRBD2 (5 bases each). The CDR3 has 16 amino acids. The V end was cut by 5 bases, the J end by 0 bases, with 16 bases between. Germline V gene lookup returns CDR1 MDHEN and CDR2 SYDVKM. The CDR3: CASSAPGRNHQETQYF. CDR3 in DNA: TGTGCCAGCAGTGCGCCGGGACGCAACCACCAAGAGACCCAGTACTTC.

V gene TRBV28 combines with J gene TRBJ1-5; D is unresolved. CDR1 and CDR2 from the germline V gene are MDHEN and SYDVKM. The CDR3 runs 14 residues. The V end was cut by 4 bases, the J end by 9 bases, with 16 bases between. This chain's CDR3 is CASSSPGSPMPQHF. CDR3 bases: TGTGCCAGCAGTTCCCCCGGCAGTCCTATGCCCCAGCATTTT.

This clone has only a few counts. This chain joins TRBV5-4 and TRBJ2-1; 11 bases fit TRBD2. The ends lost 2 bases at V and 2 bases at J; junction bases unmatched: 3. This CDR3 is 16 amino acids long. Germline V CDR1 and CDR2: SGHNT, YYREEE (reference sequence). DNA of the CDR3: TGTGCCAGCAGCTTAAAACTAGCGGGAGCCTACAATGAGCAGTTCTTC. Amino acids: CASSLKLAGAYNEQFF.

The chain uses TRBV5-1 and TRBJ1-2; the D is unclear. The length of the CDR3 is 18 residues. V was trimmed by 0 bases and J by 0 bases, leaving 18 bases between them. Germline assignment: CDR1 SGHRS and CDR2 YFSETQ. As DNA, the CDR3 is TGCGCCAGCAGCTTGGTTCCCCCCTCGCGGGAGGCTAACTATGGCTACACCTTC. This translates into CASSLVPPSREANYGYTF.

With respect to this clone: Other nucleotide sequences from this sample produce the same CDR3. This chain links TRBV5-1 with TRBJ1-5; no reliable D call. V gave up 2 bases and J gave up 1 base, with 4 bases separating them. The CDR3 runs to 13 residues. Germline V CDR1 and CDR2: SGHRS, YFSETQ. Here the CDR3 DNA reads TGCGCCAGCAGCTTCGACAGCAATCAGCCCCAGCATTTT. Its protein product is CASSFDSNQPQHF.

The genes are TRBV27 and TRBJ1-5; tentatively, D is TRBD1 (6 bases). V was pared by 2 bases and J by 2 bases, with 10 bases between. This CDR3 is 15 amino acids long. Per the germline V gene, CDR1 is MNHEY and CDR2 is SMNVEV (reference sequence). CDR3 DNA: TGTGCCAGCAGTTTAAGTGCAGGGGGCAATCAGCCCCAGCATTTT. Protein product: CASSLSAGGNQPQHF.

The table lists this clone with a count of one. V usage is TRBV7-9 and J usage is TRBJ1-1; perhaps TRBD1 as D (6 bases). The V and J ends lost 5 bases and 5 bases respectively, with 21 bases between them. Germline V lookup: CDR1 SEHNR, CDR2 FQNEAQ (reference sequence). The CDR3 contains 16 residues. The CDR3 reads CASSPGSGAGGTEAFF. DNA for the CDR3: TGTGCCAGCAGCCCCGGGTCGGGGGCAGGAGGGACTGAAGCTTTCTTT.

V and J are TRBV15 and TRBJ1-4; 9 positions match TRBD1. Germline V lookup: CDR1 LNHNV, CDR2 YYDKDF (reference sequence). The CDR3 runs 14 residues. V gave up 3 bases and J gave up 5 bases; unmatched junction bases: 1. The CDR3 sequence: CATSRDRGNEKLFF. As DNA, the CDR3 is TGTGCCACCAGCAGGGACAGGGGAAATGAAAAACTGTTTTTT.

The chain joins TRBV2 to TRBJ1-5, with D tentatively TRBD1 (5 bases). CDR3 length: 14 amino acids. The germline V and J ends were trimmed by 6 bases and 7 bases, with 16 bases remaining between them. Germline-derived CDR1 and CDR2 are SNHLY and FYNNEI. The CDR3 here is CASRSRVEGQPQHF. The CDR3 region has the DNA TGTGCCAGCAGGAGCAGGGTAGAAGGCCAGCCCCAGCATTTT. The full variable domain, completed using reference TRBV2 and TRBJ1-5, is EPEVTQTPSHQVTQMGQEVILRCVPISNHLYFYWYRQILGQKVEFLVSFYNNEISEKSEIFDDQFSVERPDGSNFTLKIRSTKLEDSAMYFCASRSRVEGQPQHFGDGTRLSIL.

The CDR3 coding sequence is TGCAGCGTAGGGACAGGGGAGGGCTATGGCTACACCTTC. Protein sequence: CSVGTGEGYGYTF. J is TRBJ1-2 and V is TRBV29-1, with 10 bases aligning to TRBD1. Unmatched junction bases numbered 5, after V lost 6 bases and J lost 4 bases. Germline V CDR1 and CDR2: SQVTM, ANQGSEA. The CDR3 spans 13 residues.

J is TRBJ2-2 and V is TRBV9, with D unclear. Germline values: CDR1 SGDLS, CDR2 YYNGEE. Deletions cut 5 bases from V and 1 base from J, with 12 bases between. The CDR3 extends over 15 amino acids. Written as DNA, the CDR3 is TGTGCCAGCAGAGACTCCTTAGGGAACACCGGGGAGCTGTTTTTT. The encoded protein is CASRDSLGNTGELFF.

V and J are TRBV19 and TRBJ2-7; D perhaps matches TRBD1 (5 bases). The CDR3 is 15 amino acids. Trimming took 4 bases from V and 1 from J, leaving 14 bases between them. Per the germline V gene, CDR1 is LNHDA and CDR2 is SQIVND (reference sequence). CDR3 nucleotide sequence: TGTGCCAGTAGTAGAAGATGGCAGGGATCCTACGAGCAGTACTTC. Protein: CASSRRWQGSYEQYF. Looking up the rest from reference TRBV19 and TRBJ2-7 gives the full variable domain: DGGITQSPKYLFRKEGQNVTLSCEQNLNHDAMYWYRQDPGQGLRLIYYSQIVNDFQKGDIAEGYSVSREKKESFPLTVTSAQKNPTAFYLCASSRRWQGSYEQYFGPGTRLTVT.

The chain combines TRBV4-1 with TRBJ2-1; either TRBD1 or TRBD2 may fit D (7 bases each). The germline V and J ends were trimmed by 4 bases and 4 bases, with 14 bases remaining between them. This CDR3 comprises 15 residues. Per germline, CDR1 MGHRA and CDR2 YSYEKL. For the CDR3, the DNA is TGCGCCAGCAGCCCCGGGCAGGGGGGGTACAATGAGCAGTTCTTC. Its protein product is CASSPGQGGYNEQFF.

To note about this clone: The junction differs from germline at one of its ends, possibly a read error. The chain links TRBV6-2 or TRBV6-3 to TRBJ1-2; TRBD1 matches 9 bases. CDR3 length equals 16 residues. CDR1 is MNHEY and CDR2 is SVGEGT in the germline V gene. Here the CDR3 reads CASTYRDRVFDYGYTF. CDR3 DNA sequence: TGTGCCAGCACTTACCGGGACAGGGTTTTCGACTATGGCTACACCTTC.

The V and J genes are TRBV7-3 and TRBJ2-5; perhaps TRBD2 as D (5 bases). The CDR3 runs to 15 residues. Trimming removed 2 bases at V and 4 bases at J, with 14 bases between. Germline assignment: CDR1 SGHTA and CDR2 FQGTGA. CDR3 sequence reads: CASSLFRGSRETQYF. CDR3 DNA: TGTGCCAGCAGCTTATTTCGGGGATCCCGAGAGACCCAGTACTTC.

The chain carries TRBV30 and TRBJ2-7; TRBD2 is a possible D gene (5 bases). Germline V gene lookup returns CDR1 GTSNPN and CDR2 SVGIG (reference sequence). V lost 5 bases and J 6 bases, leaving 14 bases between the germline ends. This CDR3 has 12 amino acids. The CDR3 region is CAWEFAAGEQYF. The CDR3 DNA reads TGTGCCTGGGAATTTGCGGCGGGCGAGCAGTACTTC.

J is TRBJ1-4 and V is TRBV28; no definite D call. V was clipped by 8 bases and J by 16 bases, with 23 bases between them. CDR1 MDHEN and CDR2 SYDVKM come from the germline V gene. This CDR3 has 13 amino acids. As DNA, the CDR3 is TGTGCCAGCCGTAATATCCTGAACCCTCTGTGGTTTTTT. It codes for CASRNILNPLWFF.

This chain links TRBV28 with TRBJ1-3, with TRBD1 as a possible D gene (5 bases). Germline lookup yields CDR1 MDHEN and CDR2 SYDVKM. The CDR3 spans 15 residues. Trimming took 2 bases from V and 0 from J, leaving 8 bases between them. CDR3 loop: CASSLAGNSGNTIYF. The CDR3 DNA is TGTGCCAGCAGTTTAGCAGGGAACTCTGGAAACACCATATATTTT.

The chain employs TRBV28 and TRBJ1-2; D is unresolved. Germline V CDR1 and CDR2: MDHEN, SYDVKM. Trimming pared 5 bases from V and 2 bases from J, leaving 6 bases between. The CDR3 is 12 residues long. Written as DNA, the CDR3 is TGTGCCAGCAGTGCATCCAACTATGGCTACACCTTC. It specifies CASSASNYGYTF.

This clone was detected once. The rearrangement joins TRBV3-1 (or the pseudogene TRBV3-2) to TRBJ1-6, with TRBD1 matching 7 bases. The junction had 6 bases not matched to a gene; V was cut back by 0 bases and J by 7 bases. Germline V gene data show CDR1 as LGHDT and CDR2 as YNNKEL (reference sequence). This CDR3 comprises 16 residues. The CDR3 DNA sequence: TGTGCCAGCAGCCAAGAATGGCAGGGGGACAATTCACCCCTCCACTTT. Amino acid sequence: CASSQEWQGDNSPLHF.

This clone was counted only a few times. The chain carries TRBV3-1 (or the pseudogene TRBV3-2) and TRBJ1-2; D is unresolved. The CDR3 has 13 amino acids. Germline V gene data show CDR1 as LGHDT and CDR2 as YNNKEL (reference sequence). Trimming stripped 4 bases from V and 8 bases from J, with 14 bases between. The CDR3 bases are TGTGCCAGCAGCCCCCGCCGGAATGGCGGCTACACCTTC. It encodes CASSPRRNGGYTF.

The J gene is TRBJ2-5, the V gene TRBV5-8; D uncertain. This CDR3 has 12 residues. Germline CDR1 and CDR2: SGHTS and YDEGEE. V was pared by 0 bases and J by 2 bases, with 2 bases between. The CDR3 spells CASSLVQETQYF. The CDR3, as DNA: TGTGCCAGCAGCTTGGTGCAAGAGACCCAGTACTTC.